The next 5 T cell receptor beta chains were all read from a single sample in a study of beta chain features in type 1 diabetes. Study-wide points: People with Type 1 diabetes carried modestly yet significantly shorter TCRB CDR3s in all four CD4+ subsets.

What was sequenced were expressed TCRB transcripts, since all of the isolated RNA had been reverse transcribed. Libraries were prepared by immunoSEQ multiplex PCR; TCRdb keeps only in-frame clonotypes and omits some of them. The sample has about 650,000 clones; 12% are singletons. No antigens are known for them. The sequencing input was naive CD4+ T cells from blood. These receptors were collected from a man under 40 with type 1 diabetes.

This clone was picked up a small number of times. The J gene is TRBJ1-5, the V gene TRBV30; D remains ambiguous. The CDR3 is made up of 15 amino acids. V lost 0 bases and J 2 bases, leaving 11 bases between the germline ends. Germline CDR1 and CDR2: GTSNPN and SVGIG (reference sequence). CDR3 region: CAWSVARSGNQPQHF. CDR3 DNA: TGTGCCTGGAGTGTGGCCAGATCCGGCAATCAGCCCCAGCATTTT.

The chain couples TRBV14 to TRBJ1-6; D is ambiguous. V lost 1 base and J 0 bases, leaving 10 bases between the germline ends. CDR3 size: 17 residues. CDR1 and CDR2 from the germline V gene are SGHDN and FVKESK. The chain's CDR3 is CASSQAEGTSYNSPLHF. The CDR3 coding sequence is TGTGCCAGCAGCCAAGCGGAGGGTACCTCCTATAATTCACCCCTCCACTTT.

The chain uses TRBV30 and TRBJ2-7; 7 bases are a match to TRBD1. CDR3 size: 14 residues. V trimming: 0 bases; J trimming: 2 bases; junction bases outside the gene matches: 4. In germline, CDR1 is GTSNPN, CDR2 SVGIG (reference sequence). CDR3 nucleotide sequence: TGTGCCTGGAGTGTGTCAGGGGGACCCTACGAGCAGTACTTC. Translated, it gives CAWSVSGGPYEQYF.

V and J are TRBV5-6 and TRBJ1-2, with D maybe TRBD1 (5 bases). The V end was cut by 1 base, the J end by 7 bases, with 17 bases between. The V gene's germline CDR1 is SGHDT and CDR2 YYEEEE. The CDR3 length is 15 residues. The CDR3 is CASSLQGIQTVGYTF. The DNA of the CDR3 is TGTGCCAGCAGCTTGCAGGGAATTCAAACTGTTGGCTACACCTTC.

This clone was seen only a few times. The rearrangement uses TRBV29-1 and TRBJ1-5; 7 nucleotides align to TRBD1. The ends lost 4 bases at V and 6 bases at J; junction bases unmatched: 6. The length of the CDR3 is 13 residues. Germline-derived CDR1 and CDR2 are SQVTM and ANQGSEA. CDR3 sequence reads: CSVGQGGSQPQHF. The CDR3 bases are TGCAGCGTTGGACAGGGAGGGAGTCAGCCCCAGCATTTT.